These 25 T cell receptor beta chains share one sample of origin, sequenced in a study of OX40 agonist ivuxolimab in advanced cancers. TCRdb keeps only in-frame clones here, not all; method: immunoSEQ multiplex PCR. The data contain more than 60,000 clones, more than 80% of them singletons. Sequences were derived from CD4+ or CD8+ T cells sorted from blood, sampled in a trial of the OX40 agonist ivuxolimab. These TCRs come from an adult with an advanced solid tumor such as melanoma, head and neck, liver or kidney cancer.

This clone was detected only once. This chain links TRBV19 with TRBJ2-1; 8 nucleotides agree with TRBD1. The CDR3 totals 15 residues. The V and J ends lost 6 bases and 0 bases, in that order; junction bases with no gene match: 4. The germline gives CDR1 LNHDA, CDR2 SQIVND (reference sequence). CDR3 bases: TGTGCCAGTAGCGTAACAGGGGGCTCCTACAATGAGCAGTTCTTC. It translates to CASSVTGGSYNEQFF.

J is TRBJ2-7 and V is TRBV5-8; D remains unclear. Germline CDR1 reads SGHTS; CDR2 reads YDEGEE. Trimming took 6 bases from V and 5 from J, leaving 0 bases between them. The CDR3 totals 8 residues. The CDR3 DNA reads as TGTGCCAGCAACGAGCAGTACTTC. Protein sequence: CASNEQYF.

The CDR3 is CASSSPGGETGELFF. CDR3 DNA sequence: TGTGCCAGCAGCTCACCTGGGGGGGAAACCGGGGAGCTGTTTTTT. The genes are TRBV11-1 and TRBJ2-2; 7 nucleotides align to TRBD2. CDR3 length equals 15 residues. V gave up 4 bases and J gave up 5 bases; unmatched junction bases: 7. Germline V gene lookup returns CDR1 SGHAT and CDR2 FQDESV (reference sequence).

This chain uses TRBV7-9 with TRBJ1-4; the D gene is possibly TRBD1 (6 bases). The CDR3 loop spans 16 amino acids. The germline V and J ends were trimmed by 3 bases and 5 bases, with 16 bases remaining between them. Germline lookup yields CDR1 SEHNR and CDR2 FQNEAQ (reference sequence). CDR3 nucleotide sequence: TGTGCCAGCAGCTTGGGACAAGACTTAATGAATGAAAAACTGTTTTTT. Protein: CASSLGQDLMNEKLFF.

The rearrangement uses TRBV6-5 and TRBJ2-7, with D perhaps assigned TRBD1 or TRBD2 (5 bases each). The germline CDR1 and CDR2 sequences are MNHEY and SVGAGI. V was trimmed by 5 bases and J by 6 bases, leaving 11 bases between them. The CDR3 runs to 12 residues. The CDR3 sequence: CASSLGDGEQYF. For the CDR3, the DNA is TGTGCCAGCAGTCTTGGGGACGGCGAGCAGTACTTC.

The chain joins TRBV27 to TRBJ1-1; the D gene is possibly TRBD1 (5 bases). Germline V CDR1 and CDR2: MNHEY, SMNVEV (reference sequence). Trimming removed 4 bases at V and 0 bases at J, with 9 bases between. The CDR3 spans 14 residues. The CDR3 reads CASSWGRVNTEAFF. Here the CDR3 DNA reads TGTGCCAGCAGTTGGGGCAGGGTGAACACTGAAGCTTTCTTT.

The chain carries TRBV10-3 and TRBJ2-1; a possible D gene is TRBD2 (5 bases). The V and J ends lost 5 bases and 5 bases respectively, with 13 bases between them. In germline, CDR1 is ENHRY, CDR2 SYGVKD. CDR3 length: 14 amino acids. In DNA form, the CDR3 reads TGTGCCATCAGTCCGGCGGGTCGAAACAATGAGCAGTTCTTC. Translating it yields CAISPAGRNNEQFF.

The rearrangement joins TRBV7-9 to TRBJ2-7, with 11 bases that match TRBD2. Germline CDR1 SEHNR, CDR2 FQNEAQ (reference sequence). The V gene end was trimmed by 6 bases and the J gene end by 6 bases; junction bases not matched to a gene: 4. CDR3 length: 13 amino acids. The CDR3 nucleotides are TGTGCCAGCAGGATAGCGGGAGGGTCCGAGCAGTACTTC. Translated: CASRIAGGSEQYF.

The V and J genes are TRBV10-3 and TRBJ2-3; D is uncertain. Per the germline V gene, CDR1 is ENHRY and CDR2 is SYGVKD. The CDR3 extends over 17 amino acids. Between the trimmed V and J ends, which lost 0 bases and 2 bases, there was a span of 15 bases. The CDR3 bases are TGTGCCATCAGTGAGTCAGGCGGCCCTCCCTCCACAGATACGCAGTATTTT. Its translation: CAISESGGPPSTDTQYF.

Points on this clone: The junction departs from germline at one end; a sequencing error may be responsible. This chain uses TRBV27 with TRBJ2-1; tentative D call: TRBD2 (6 bases). This CDR3 has 15 amino acids. CDR1 is MNHEY and CDR2 is SMNVEV in the germline V gene (reference sequence). CDR3 bases: TGTGTCAGCCGAAGGCGACTAGAGACGAACAATGAGCAGTTCTTC. It is translated as CVSRRRLETNNEQFF.

This clone turned up a few times. The chain couples TRBV5-8 to TRBJ2-7; D not certain. In germline, CDR1 is SGHTS, CDR2 YDEGEE. The CDR3 runs to 13 residues. V was shortened by 0 bases and J by 6 bases, with 10 bases between the two germline ends. CDR3 protein: CASSLVPFREQYF. The DNA of the CDR3 is TGTGCCAGCAGCTTGGTTCCCTTTCGCGAGCAGTACTTC.

The J gene is TRBJ2-4, the V gene TRBV23-1; no definite D call. TRBV23-1 belongs to the ORF category, with a function that is uncertain. Trimming cost V 3 bases and J 0 bases, with 15 bases left between them. The CDR3 runs 17 residues. CDR3 sequence (DNA): TGCGCCAGCAGTCACAAGGATAGAAGTCTAGCCAAAAACATTCAGTACTTC. Translation: CASSHKDRSLAKNIQYF.

The chain uses TRBV27 and TRBJ2-7, with D unclear. Trimming cost V 5 bases and J 7 bases, with 12 bases left between them. The CDR3 runs to 12 residues. Germline loops: CDR1 MNHEY, CDR2 SMNVEV (reference sequence). CDR3 DNA sequence: TGTGCCAGCAGTGCTGGGTTCTGGGAGCAGTACTTC. Protein product: CASSAGFWEQYF.

The chain employs TRBV4-1 and TRBJ2-7; 10 nucleotides line up with TRBD1. The CDR3 consists of 16 residues. CDR1 is MGHRA and CDR2 is YSYEKL in the germline V gene. V trimming: 1 base; J trimming: 3 bases; junction bases outside the gene matches: 6. This chain's CDR3 is CASSQVSGQGFYEQYF. The CDR3 DNA follows: TGCGCCAGCAGCCAAGTTTCGGGACAGGGGTTCTACGAGCAGTACTTC.

The V and J genes are TRBV2 and TRBJ2-7; 9 bases fit TRBD2. V was pared by 3 bases and J by 4 bases, with 7 bases of the junction left unmatched. This CDR3 comprises 15 residues. Germline CDR1 SNHLY, CDR2 FYNNEI. The CDR3 coding sequence is TGTGCCAGCAGTGAGACTAGCGGCCGACGGTACGAGCAGTACTTC. Its translation: CASSETSGRRYEQYF.

The chain couples TRBV19 to TRBJ1-2; no reliable D call. CDR1 is LNHDA and CDR2 is SQIVND in the germline V gene (reference sequence). This CDR3 has 18 amino acids. The V and J ends lost 8 bases and 4 bases respectively, with 29 bases between them. CDR3 DNA: TGTGCCAGTGGGAGGTTCGCGGCGGCCCTTAATTTTTCCTATGGCTACACCTTC. Translated: CASGRFAAALNFSYGYTF.

The chain couples TRBV5-4 to TRBJ2-3; 7 nucleotides align to TRBD2. Germline V gene data show CDR1 as SGHNT and CDR2 as YYREEE (reference sequence). The CDR3 covers 11 residues. V shed 9 bases and J 5 bases; nucleotides not matched to a gene: 3. CDR3 DNA: TGTGCCACTTCTAGCGGAGATACGCAGTATTTT. Encoded protein: CATSSGDTQYF.

V and J are TRBV6-1 and TRBJ1-3, with D maybe TRBD1 (6 bases). V lost 8 bases, J lost 1 base, and 15 bases lay in between. The CDR3 consists of 15 residues. Per germline, CDR1 MNHNS and CDR2 SASEGT. As DNA, the CDR3 is TGTGCCAGCGCTTACTTACAGGGATCTGGAAACACCATATATTTT. It specifies CASAYLQGSGNTIYF.

The chain recombines TRBV2 with TRBJ1-1; TRBD1 might be the D (5 bases). Looked up from germline, CDR1 is SNHLY and CDR2 is FYNNEI. The CDR3 runs 14 residues. Trimming pared 4 bases from V and 3 bases from J, leaving 12 bases between. This chain's CDR3 is CASSGGRADTEAFF. The CDR3 DNA is TGTGCCAGCAGTGGCGGCAGGGCGGACACTGAAGCTTTCTTT.

The chain employs TRBV27 and TRBJ1-5; 9 bases are shared with TRBD1. V shed 8 bases and J 2 bases; nucleotides not matched to a gene: 10. The germline V gene encodes CDR1 MNHEY and CDR2 SMNVEV (reference sequence). The CDR3 contains 16 residues. The CDR3 sequence: CASGRQGVYRNQPQHF. Written as DNA, the CDR3 is TGTGCCAGCGGTCGACAGGGGGTCTATCGCAATCAGCCCCAGCATTTT.

The CDR3 DNA is TGTGCCAGCAGCTTGGGAGCCGGGGAGCTGTTTTTT. This gives the protein CASSLGAGELFF. The chain is built from TRBV5-6 and TRBJ2-2, with unresolved D. CDR1 and CDR2 from the germline V gene are SGHDT and YYEEEE. The germline V and J ends were trimmed by 0 bases and 6 bases, with 3 bases remaining between them. The CDR3 is made up of 12 amino acids.

This clone was seen only a few times. The V and J genes are TRBV7-8 and TRBJ1-1; the match to TRBD1 covers 9 bases. The CDR3 extends over 15 amino acids. With V trimmed by 3 bases and J by 2 bases, 4 bases remained unmatched. Germline V gene data show CDR1 as SGHVS and CDR2 as FQNEAQ. The CDR3 nucleotides are TGTGCCAGCAGCTTGGACAGGGGACTTAACACTGAAGCTTTCTTT. Translation gives CASSLDRGLNTEAFF. The entire variable domain, with the rest obtained from reference TRBV7-8 and TRBJ1-1, is as follows: GAGVSQSPRYKVAKRGQDVALRCDPISGHVSLFWYQQALGQGPEFLTYFQNEAQLDKSGLPSDRFFAERPEGSVSTLKIQRTQQEDSAVYLCASSLDRGLNTEAFFGQGTRLTVV.

The chain is built from TRBV27 and TRBJ2-2, with D perhaps matching TRBD2 (6 bases). The length of the CDR3 is 15 residues. Trimming took off 5 bases at V and 2 bases at J, with 12 bases between the two ends. Germline CDR1 and CDR2: MNHEY and SMNVEV (reference sequence). The CDR3 DNA reads TGTGCCAGCAGTAAGAGCGGGCCCAACACCGGGGAGCTGTTTTTT. Its translation: CASSKSGPNTGELFF.

The chain carries TRBV19 and TRBJ2-1; D is tentatively TRBD1 or TRBD2 (6 bases each). Trimming left V 8 bases short and J 0 bases short, with 11 bases between. This CDR3 has 14 residues. Germline assignment: CDR1 LNHDA and CDR2 SQIVND (reference sequence). Written as DNA, the CDR3 is TGTGCCAGTGGAGGGGGGATCTCCTACAATGAGCAGTTCTTC. Translating it yields CASGGGISYNEQFF. The full variable domain, with the rest looked up from reference TRBV19 and TRBJ2-1, is DGGITQSPKYLFRKEGQNVTLSCEQNLNHDAMYWYRQDPGQGLRLIYYSQIVNDFQKGDIAEGYSVSREKKESFPLTVTSAQKNPTAFYLCASGGGISYNEQFFGPGTRLTVL.

The J gene is TRBJ2-2, the V gene TRBV5-4; either TRBD1 or TRBD2 may fit D (5 bases each). CDR1 and CDR2 from the germline V gene are SGHNT and YYREEE (reference sequence). The V end lost 4 bases, the J end lost 5 bases, and 18 bases lay between the germline ends. The CDR3 has 16 residues. The CDR3 reads CASSTNSWGKTGELFF. In DNA form, the CDR3 reads TGTGCCAGCAGCACCAACTCTTGGGGGAAAACCGGGGAGCTGTTTTTT.